Reported below is one TCR beta chain. The data belong to a study of cytomegalovirus exposure and HLA in healthy donors. This CDR3 has 11 residues. V gave up 7 bases and J gave up 6 bases, with 10 bases separating them. Vbeta (60) and Jbeta (13) primers were used in the PCR. The assay was immunoSEQ multiplex PCR, and TCRdb's table has in-frame clones only and misses some. The data hold around 150,000 clones, with 70% to 85% observed a single time. The V and J genes are TRBV23-1 and TRBJ2-7; D unclear. TRBV23-1 is an ORF; its function is uncertain. Sequencing was performed on PBMCs. The clonotype originates from a man aged 25-45 years in good health and CMV-seropositive. The CDR3 is CASTRGSEQYF. DNA for the CDR3: TGCGCCAGCACCCGCGGATCCGAGCAGTACTTC.